The present entry profiles one T cell receptor (beta chain) with its context. The method was immunoSEQ multiplex PCR; TCRdb's version includes in-frame clones alone and lacks a portion of them. The data show over 65,000 clones, roughly 89% seen once. The data were obtained in a study of identifying expanded T cells in peripheral blood. From germline, CDR1 is MNHEY and CDR2 SVGAGI. This CDR3 has 14 amino acids. V lost 2 bases, J lost 7 bases, and 11 bases lay in between. The rearrangement uses TRBV6-5 and TRBJ2-2; a possible D gene is TRBD2 (5 bases). The receptor comes from a person between 18 and 75 years old in good health. Sequencing was carried out using blood. The CDR3 DNA reads as TGTGCCAGCAGTTACGTGCGCGGAGGCGGGGAGCTGTTTTTT. Its translation: CASSYVRGGGELFF.